This TCR beta chain comes out of a study of Graves' ophthalmopathy and Graves' hyperthyroidism (dated by TCRdb to the late 2010s). Background for the entire study: Peripheral blood was collected at initial diagnosis, before any treatment. In total, 135 blood samples were TCR-sequenced: some 43 ophthalmopathy, some 75 hyperthyroidism and about 17 hyperthyroidism-to-ophthalmopathy patients. Following sample collection, hyperthyroidism patients were given methimazole at a starting dose of 30 mg daily, and ophthalmopathy patients were given high-dose intravenous methylprednisolone. An independent validation cohort comprised around 20 hyperthyroidism patients and roughly 15 patients who later progressed from hyperthyroidism to ophthalmopathy. T-cell repertoires of thyroid tissue and blood were compared in a handful of hyperthyroidism patients. The approximately 97 discovery patients were randomly divided into training and test sets at a 7:3 ratio. TCR beta repertoire signatures were used to distinguish Graves' ophthalmopathy from Graves' hyperthyroidism and to predict progression to ophthalmopathy. To explore V-J signatures that separate ophthalmopathy from hyperthyroidism, a discovery set of 95 to 100 patients was enrolled, consisting of about 45 with ophthalmopathy and about 60 with stable hyperthyroidism. Overall results and qualifications from the work: In cross-validation, the 13-signature model distinguished ophthalmopathy from stable hyperthyroidism with approximately 85% sensitivity and roughly 81% specificity, and in the test set the corresponding values were roughly 80% and 75%. In validation, the model predicted ophthalmopathy progression with about 70% sensitivity and 72.22% specificity; around twelve predicted patients were CT-confirmed with GO in a median of about 7.1 months. Most expanded thyroid clonotypes with a frequency above 0.001 also appeared in blood, which suggests that blood repertoires may reflect the immune response in the thyroid. No statistical method was used to predetermine the sample size, and group allocation was not hidden from the investigators.

Patients with ophthalmopathy had moderately to severely active disease, with a Clinical Activity Score of 3 or more, a NOSPECS grade of 4 or more, and a disease duration of less than 3 months. Patients with other autoimmune diseases, uncontrolled infections, pregnancy or lactation were excluded. Clinical symptoms, serum thyroxine, TRAb, thyroid ultrasound and orbital computed tomography formed the basis of the diagnosis. Ficoll-Paque density gradient centrifugation was used to isolate PBMCs from 8 to 10 ml of fresh peripheral blood. Total RNA was extracted using Trizol reagent, and RNA quality was checked on an Agilent 2100 Bioanalyzer. With regard to this clonotype: Which antigen it targets is not known. No much larger clone exists at a distance of one base, and base qualities are not known.

The cysteine opens and the phenylalanine closes a CDR3 of 14 amino acids. CDR3 DNA only is kept here, 42 bases in frame from base 1. The V end loses 2 bases and the J end loses 4 bases, and a stretch of 11 bases separates them. CDR1 MNHEY and CDR2 SVGEGT were looked up in the germline V gene. For repertoire sequencing, TCR beta CDR3 regions were amplified from RNA transcripts. The first round of RT-PCR was done with HTBI primers and the Qiagen OneStep RT-PCR kit, and was followed by a second round of multiplex PCR, then size selection and purification. The libraries underwent paired-end sequencing with 100 bp reads on an Illumina HiSeq2000. On the study's bioinformatics: SOAPnuke was used to process the reads, removing any read that contained adapters or uncalled bases, had a mean Phred below 15, or lacked an exact match to the constant primer or identifier. COPE v1.2.5 was used to merge high-quality paired reads. Each unique nucleotide sequence was treated as a clonotype, and MiTCR v1.1 was used to align the clonotypes to the IMGT TRB V, D and J references. The analysis was limited to V-J combinations with a frequency above 0.0001, which together covered 99.2% of repertoires. For each V-J combination, a TCR clonal expansion and chaos score was defined as F50 clonal expansion divided by the chaos observed in the TCRdist matrix. Welch's t-statistics and random forest were used to narrow the features down to 10 to 15 V-J combinations, which were then fed into a naive Bayes classifier. The similarity between thyroid and blood repertoires was quantified using the Morisita-Horn index. Through fastp at Q25 and MiXCR, TCRdb rebuilt clones from the public reads, retaining in-frame beta chains. Entries that share a CDR3 protein sequence are merged under the most common genes and DNA. The authors' filters were not applied to this entry. For this sample the table gives fewer than 250,000 distinct CDR3 sequences, of which 25% to 35% were detected only once. The top ten constitute about 8.2% of the sample.

Rearrangement joined TRBV6-2 or TRBV6-3 to TRBJ2-5; the D gene is not confidently resolved. The sequencing sample was made of peripheral blood. The sequence was collected from a man in his fifties with Graves' ophthalmopathy. Donor details come from another sample of the same person, matched by shared clones. The DNA reads TGTGCCAGCAGTTACCCTAGGTTCGCAGAGACCCAGTACTTC. It translates as CASSYPRFAETQYF.